This record looks at one T cell receptor beta chain sequence and its context. What it recognizes is unknown. This specimen belongs to a study of cytomegalovirus exposure and HLA in healthy donors. Broader study findings: In an earlier analysis, in several hundred donors, most V segments appeared productive either ~90% or ~30% of the time.

The ends lost 3 bases at V and 8 bases at J; junction bases unmatched: 7. Germline V gene sequence: CDR1 GTSNPN, CDR2 SVGIG (reference sequence). CDR3 length: 13 amino acids. It was with 60 Vbeta and 13 Jbeta primers that the PCR ran. Using immunoSEQ multiplex PCR, the repertoire was profiled, and TCRdb retains in-frame clones only, with some absent. The table lists approximately 140,000 clones, 61% of them singletons, with around 1.9% in the top ten. Specimen: PBMCs. The rearrangement joins TRBV30 to TRBJ2-3, with TRBD2 matching 8 bases. The source of this sequence is a male donor in good health and CMV-seronegative. CDR3 in DNA: TGTGCCTGGAGCTCGGGGGGGATTGGTACGCAGTATTTT. It specifies CAWSSGGIGTQYF.